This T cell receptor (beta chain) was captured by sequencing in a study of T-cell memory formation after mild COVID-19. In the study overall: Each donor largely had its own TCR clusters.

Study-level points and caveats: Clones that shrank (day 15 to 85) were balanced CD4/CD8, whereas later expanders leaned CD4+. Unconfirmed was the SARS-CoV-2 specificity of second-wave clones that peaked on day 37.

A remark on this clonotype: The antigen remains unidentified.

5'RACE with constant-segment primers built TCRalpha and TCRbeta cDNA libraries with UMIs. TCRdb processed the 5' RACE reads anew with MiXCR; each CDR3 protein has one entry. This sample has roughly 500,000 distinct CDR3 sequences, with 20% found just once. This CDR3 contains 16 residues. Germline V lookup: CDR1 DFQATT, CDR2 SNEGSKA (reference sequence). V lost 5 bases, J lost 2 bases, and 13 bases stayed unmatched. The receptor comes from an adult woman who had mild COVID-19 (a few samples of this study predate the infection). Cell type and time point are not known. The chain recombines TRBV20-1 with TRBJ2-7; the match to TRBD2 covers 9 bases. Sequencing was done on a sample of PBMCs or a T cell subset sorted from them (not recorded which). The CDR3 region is CSAASGTSSYPYEQYF. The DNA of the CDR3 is TGCAGTGCTGCGTCCGGGACTAGCTCATATCCCTACGAGCAGTACTTC.